This T cell receptor beta chain originates from a study of human T cells and chemical hapten exposure. Using its own MiXCR run on the RACE reads, TCRdb lists one record per CDR3 protein. The sample consists of around 260,000 distinct CDR3 sequences, around 9.3% of them appearing once. Time point here: pre-sensitization, week 0. This sample's treatment: therapeutic diphenylcyclopropenone sensitization with weekly scalp DPC. V lost 1 base and J lost 3, with 1 base in between. The CDR3 covers 11 residues. Germline V gene data show CDR1 as DFQATT and CDR2 as SNEGSKA (reference sequence). This clonotype was obtained from a woman aged 35 to 49 with alopecia areata. Some clones in this sample may be carry-over from other donors' samples. Specimen: whole blood, collected in connection with sensitization to the hapten diphenylcyclopropenone (DPC). The genes are TRBV20-1 and TRBJ2-1; D is ambiguous. The CDR3 sequence is CSARVYNEQFF. The CDR3, as DNA: TGCAGTGCTAGAGTCTACAATGAGCAGTTCTTC.